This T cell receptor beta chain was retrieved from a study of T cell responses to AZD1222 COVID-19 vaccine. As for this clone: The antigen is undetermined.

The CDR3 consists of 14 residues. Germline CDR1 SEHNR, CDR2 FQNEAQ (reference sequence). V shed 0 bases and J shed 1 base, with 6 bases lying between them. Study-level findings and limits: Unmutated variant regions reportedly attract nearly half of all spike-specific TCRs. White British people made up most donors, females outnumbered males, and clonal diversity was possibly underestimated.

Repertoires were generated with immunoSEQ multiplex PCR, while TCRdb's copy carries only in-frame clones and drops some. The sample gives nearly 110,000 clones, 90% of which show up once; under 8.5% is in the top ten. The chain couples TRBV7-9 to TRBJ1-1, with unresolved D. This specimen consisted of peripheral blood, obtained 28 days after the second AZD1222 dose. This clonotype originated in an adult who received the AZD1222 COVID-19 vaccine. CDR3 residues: CASSLARGNTEAFF. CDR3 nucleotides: TGTGCCAGCAGCTTAGCGCGAGGGAACACTGAAGCTTTCTTT.